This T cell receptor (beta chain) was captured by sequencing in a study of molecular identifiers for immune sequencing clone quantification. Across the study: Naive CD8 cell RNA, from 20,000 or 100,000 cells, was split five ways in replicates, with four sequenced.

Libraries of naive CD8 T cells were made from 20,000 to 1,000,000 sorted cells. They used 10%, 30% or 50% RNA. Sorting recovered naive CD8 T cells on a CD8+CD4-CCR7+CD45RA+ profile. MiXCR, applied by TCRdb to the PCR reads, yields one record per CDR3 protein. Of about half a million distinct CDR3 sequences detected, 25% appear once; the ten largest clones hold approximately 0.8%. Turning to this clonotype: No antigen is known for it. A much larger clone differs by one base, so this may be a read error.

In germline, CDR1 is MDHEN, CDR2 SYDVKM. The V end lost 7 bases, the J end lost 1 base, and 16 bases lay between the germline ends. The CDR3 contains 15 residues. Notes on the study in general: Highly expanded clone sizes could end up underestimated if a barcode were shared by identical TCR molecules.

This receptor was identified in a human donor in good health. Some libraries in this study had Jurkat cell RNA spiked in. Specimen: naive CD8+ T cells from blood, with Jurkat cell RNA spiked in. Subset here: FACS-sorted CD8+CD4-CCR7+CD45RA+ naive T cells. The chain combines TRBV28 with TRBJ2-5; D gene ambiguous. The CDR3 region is CASIPPDVAQETQYF. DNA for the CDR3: TGTGCCAGCATTCCGCCCGACGTGGCCCAAGAGACCCAGTACTTC.